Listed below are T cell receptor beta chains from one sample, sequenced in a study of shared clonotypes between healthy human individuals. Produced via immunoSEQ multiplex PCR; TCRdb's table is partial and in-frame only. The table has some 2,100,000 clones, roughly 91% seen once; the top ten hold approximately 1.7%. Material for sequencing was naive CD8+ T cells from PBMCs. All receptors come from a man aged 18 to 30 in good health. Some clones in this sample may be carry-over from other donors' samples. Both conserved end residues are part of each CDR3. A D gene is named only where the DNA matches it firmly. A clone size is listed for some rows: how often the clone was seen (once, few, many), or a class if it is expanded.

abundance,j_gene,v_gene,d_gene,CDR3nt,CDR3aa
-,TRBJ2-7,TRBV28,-,TGTGCCAGCAGTCCGGGACGAATATCCTACGAGCAGTACTTC,CASSPGRISYEQYF
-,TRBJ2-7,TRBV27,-,TGTGCCAGCAGTTTTGGGATAGCGGCCCCCTACGAGCAGTACTTC,CASSFGIAAPYEQYF
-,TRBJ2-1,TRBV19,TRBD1,TGTGCCAGTAGAAGGGACAGGGAAGGTTGGGACTACAATGAGCAGTTCTTC,CASRRDREGWDYNEQFF
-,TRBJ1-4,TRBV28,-,TGTGCCAGCAGAAGTCCTGACTGGGGGTGGACTAATGAAAAACTGTTTTTT,CASRSPDWGWTNEKLFF
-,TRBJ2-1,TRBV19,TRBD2,TGTGCCAGTAGTATAGCGGGACTATCCTACAATGAGCAGTTCTTC,CASSIAGLSYNEQFF
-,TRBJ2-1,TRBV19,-,TGTGCCAGTAGTATTGGGGCCTACAATGAGCAGTTCTTC,CASSIGAYNEQFF
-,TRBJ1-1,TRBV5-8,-,TGTGCCAGCAGCTGGGTGGGGTTCGGGGGAGAGAACACTGAAGCTTTCTTT,CASSWVGFGGENTEAFF
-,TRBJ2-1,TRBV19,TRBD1,TGTGCCAGTAGTATACGGACAGGCCCCCCCGAGCAGTTCTTC,CASSIRTGPPEQFF
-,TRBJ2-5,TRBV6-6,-,TGTGCCAGCAGCAGACTAGGACAGGACATCCAAGAGACCCAGTACTTC,CASSRLGQDIQETQYF
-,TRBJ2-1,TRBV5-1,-,TGCGCCAGCAGCTTGTCGCCCAGGGACAATGAGCAGTTCTTC,CASSLSPRDNEQFF
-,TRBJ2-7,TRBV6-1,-,TGTGCCAGCAGTAGGATCTTATACGAGCAGTACTTC,CASSRILYEQYF
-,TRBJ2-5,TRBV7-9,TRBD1,TGTGCCAGCAGCCGACCGGGACAGGCGTACCAAGAGACCCAGTACTTC,CASSRPGQAYQETQYF
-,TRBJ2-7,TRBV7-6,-,TGTGCCAGCAGCTCTGGCAGGGCCTACGAGCAGTACTTC,CASSSGRAYEQYF
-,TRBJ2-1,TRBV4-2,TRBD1,TGTGCCAGCAGCCAACCGGGACAGAATAATGAGCAGTTCTTC,CASSQPGQNNEQFF
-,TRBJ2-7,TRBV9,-,TGTGCCAGCAGCGTCTCTCACGGGGTGAAGCAGTACTTC,CASSVSHGVKQYF
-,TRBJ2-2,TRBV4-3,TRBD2,TGCGCCAGCAGCCAAGATCTCATAGCGGGAGTGAGGACCGGGGAGCTGTTTTTT,CASSQDLIAGVRTGELFF
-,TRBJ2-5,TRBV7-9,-,TGTGCCAGCACCTCGGCCCGGGTGGAGACCCAGTACTTC,CASTSARVETQYF
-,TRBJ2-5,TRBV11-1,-,TGTGCCAGCAGCTTAGCGTTGGCAGCTCAAGAGACCCAGTACTTC,CASSLALAAQETQYF
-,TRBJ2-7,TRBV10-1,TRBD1,TGCGCCAGCAGTGAGCAGACAGGGGGCTACGAGCAGTACTTC,CASSEQTGGYEQYF
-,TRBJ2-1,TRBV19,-,TGTGCCAGTTCCTGGGGGATCGAGCAGTTCTTC,CASSWGIEQFF
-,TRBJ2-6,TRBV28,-,TGTGCCAGCAGAGGATCTGGGGCCAACGTCCTGACTTTC,CASRGSGANVLTF
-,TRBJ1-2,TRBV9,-,TGTGCCAGCAGCGTAGAAAAGGGGACGGATAACTATGGCTACACCTTC,CASSVEKGTDNYGYTF
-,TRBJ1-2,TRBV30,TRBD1,TGTGCCTGGGAAAAGGACAGGGGGCGACGGGATTATGGCTACACCTTC,CAWEKDRGRRDYGYTF
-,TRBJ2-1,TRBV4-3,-,TGCGCCAGCAGCCAAGATATGGGAGTTCGGTACAATGAGCAGTTCTTC,CASSQDMGVRYNEQFF
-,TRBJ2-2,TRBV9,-,TGTGCCAGCGGATTCCCGAGCCCGGGACGGCCGAACACCGGGGAGCTGTTTTTT,CASGFPSPGRPNTGELFF
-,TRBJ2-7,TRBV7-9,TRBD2,TGTGCCAGCAGCTTCCGAGAGCGGGAGGGCCGCTACGAGCAGTACTTC,CASSFREREGRYEQYF
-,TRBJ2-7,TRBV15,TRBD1,TGTGCCACCAGCAGAGAAAGGACAGGGGGCTCCTACGAGCAGTACTTC,CATSRERTGGSYEQYF
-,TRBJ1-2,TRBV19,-,TGTGCCAGTAGTATGAACATCTATGGCTACACCTTC,CASSMNIYGYTF
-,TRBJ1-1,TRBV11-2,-,TGTGCCAGCAGCTTAGTGACGAACACTGAAGCTTTCTTT,CASSLVTNTEAFF
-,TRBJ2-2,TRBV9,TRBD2,TGTGCCAGCAGCGTACCTGAGAGTAGCGGGAGACACACCGGGGAGCTGTTTTTT,CASSVPESSGRHTGELFF
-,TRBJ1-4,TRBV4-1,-,TGCGCCAGCAGCCAAGAAAAACAGCGATTCATTACAACTAATGAAAAACTGTTTTTT,CASSQEKQRFITTNEKLFF
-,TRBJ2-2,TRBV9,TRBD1,TGTGCCAGCAGCGAACCGGGACAGGGGAACACCGGGGAGCTGTTTTTT,CASSEPGQGNTGELFF
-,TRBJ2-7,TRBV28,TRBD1,TGTGCCAGCAGTTTTGGGACAGGGGTCACATCCGACCACGAGCAGTACTTC,CASSFGTGVTSDHEQYF
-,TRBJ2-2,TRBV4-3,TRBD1,TGCGCCAGCAGCCAACTAACAGGGGTAGGGGAGCTGTTTTTT,CASSQLTGVGELFF
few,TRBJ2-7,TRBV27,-,TGTGCCAGCAGTTCCTACCTCTACGAGCAGTACTTC,CASSSYLYEQYF
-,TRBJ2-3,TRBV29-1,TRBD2,TGCAGCGTTGAAACTAGCGGGAGTGCGACAGATACGCAGTATTTT,CSVETSGSATDTQYF
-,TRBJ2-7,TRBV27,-,TGTGCCAGCAGTTTATCAGGGCGTCTTGCCTACGAGCAGTACTTC,CASSLSGRLAYEQYF
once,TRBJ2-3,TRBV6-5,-,TGTGCCAGCAGTTCAGCTCCCATTGCAGATACGCAGTATTTT,CASSSAPIADTQYF
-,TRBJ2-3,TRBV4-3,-,TGCGCCAGCAGCCAAGGAAACAGGGAGACAGATACGCAGTATTTT,CASSQGNRETDTQYF
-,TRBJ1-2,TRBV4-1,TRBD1,TGCGCCAGCAGCCAAGGACCGGGACAGATCTATGGCTACACCTTC,CASSQGPGQIYGYTF